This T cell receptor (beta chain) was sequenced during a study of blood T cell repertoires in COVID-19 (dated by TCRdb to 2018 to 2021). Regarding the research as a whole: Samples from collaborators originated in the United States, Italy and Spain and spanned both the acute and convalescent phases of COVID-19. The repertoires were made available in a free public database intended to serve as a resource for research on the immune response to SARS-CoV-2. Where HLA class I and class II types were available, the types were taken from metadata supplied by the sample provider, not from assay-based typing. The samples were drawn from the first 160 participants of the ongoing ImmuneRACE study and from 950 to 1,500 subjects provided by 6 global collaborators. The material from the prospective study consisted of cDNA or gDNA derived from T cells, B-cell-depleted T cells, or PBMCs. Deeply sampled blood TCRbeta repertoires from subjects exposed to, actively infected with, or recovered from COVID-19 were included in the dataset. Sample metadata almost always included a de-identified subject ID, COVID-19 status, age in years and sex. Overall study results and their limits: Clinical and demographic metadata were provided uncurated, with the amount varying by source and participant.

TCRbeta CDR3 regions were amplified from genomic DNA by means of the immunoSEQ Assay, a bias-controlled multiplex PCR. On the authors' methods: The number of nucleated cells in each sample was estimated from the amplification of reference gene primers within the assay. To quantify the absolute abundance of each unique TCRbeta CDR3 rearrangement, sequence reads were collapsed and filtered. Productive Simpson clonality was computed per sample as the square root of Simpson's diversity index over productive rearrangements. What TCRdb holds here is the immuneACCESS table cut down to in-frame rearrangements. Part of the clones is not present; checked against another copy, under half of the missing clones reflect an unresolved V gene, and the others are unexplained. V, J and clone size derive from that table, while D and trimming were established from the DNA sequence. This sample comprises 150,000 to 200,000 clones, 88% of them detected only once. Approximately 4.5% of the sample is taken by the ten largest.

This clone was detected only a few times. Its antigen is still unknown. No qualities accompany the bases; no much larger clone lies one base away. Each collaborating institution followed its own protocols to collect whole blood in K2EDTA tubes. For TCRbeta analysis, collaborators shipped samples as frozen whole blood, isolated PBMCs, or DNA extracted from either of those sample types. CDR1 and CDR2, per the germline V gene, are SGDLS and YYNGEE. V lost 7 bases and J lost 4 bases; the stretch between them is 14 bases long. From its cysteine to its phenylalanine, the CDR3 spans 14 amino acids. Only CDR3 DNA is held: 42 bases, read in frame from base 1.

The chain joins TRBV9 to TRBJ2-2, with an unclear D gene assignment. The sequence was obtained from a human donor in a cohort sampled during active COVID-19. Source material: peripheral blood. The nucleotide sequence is TGTGCCAGCTCCCGTCCTAGTCCCACCGGGGAGCTGTTTTTT. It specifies CASSRPSPTGELFF.